Detailed here is one T cell receptor (beta chain). A multiplex PCR was run with 60 Vbeta primers and 13 Jbeta primers. The repertoire was sequenced with immunoSEQ multiplex PCR; TCRdb's copy has only in-frame clones and lacks some. The sample yields about 110,000 clones, of which the top ten take up 3% to 4.5%. The sample is drawn from a study of cytomegalovirus exposure and HLA in healthy donors. Germline-derived CDR1 and CDR2 are SGHAT and FQDESV (reference sequence). The CDR3 sequence is 15 residues long. With V trimmed by 3 bases and J by 9 bases, 4 bases remained unmatched. The source of this sequence is a man aged 25 to 45 in good health and CMV-seronegative. This rearrangement joins TRBV11-1 to TRBJ1-6; 11 nucleotides line up with TRBD1. Sequenced material: PBMCs. CDR3 nucleotide sequence: TGTGCCAGCAGCTTGACCGGGACAGGGGGTTCACCCCTCCACTTT. Translation gives CASSLTGTGGSPLHF.